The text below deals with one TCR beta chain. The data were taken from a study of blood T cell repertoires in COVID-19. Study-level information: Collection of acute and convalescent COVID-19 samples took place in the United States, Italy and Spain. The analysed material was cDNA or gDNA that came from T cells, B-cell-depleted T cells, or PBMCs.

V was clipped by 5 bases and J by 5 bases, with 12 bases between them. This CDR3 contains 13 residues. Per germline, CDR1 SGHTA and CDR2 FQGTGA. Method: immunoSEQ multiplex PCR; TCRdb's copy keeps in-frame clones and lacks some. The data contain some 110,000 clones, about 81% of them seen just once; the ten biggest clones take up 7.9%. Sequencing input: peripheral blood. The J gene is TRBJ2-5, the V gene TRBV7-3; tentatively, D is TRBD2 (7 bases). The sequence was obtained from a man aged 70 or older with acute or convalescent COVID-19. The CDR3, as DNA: TGTGCCAGCAGCCCGGGGGGCGGGGAGACCCAGTACTTC. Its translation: CASSPGGGETQYF.